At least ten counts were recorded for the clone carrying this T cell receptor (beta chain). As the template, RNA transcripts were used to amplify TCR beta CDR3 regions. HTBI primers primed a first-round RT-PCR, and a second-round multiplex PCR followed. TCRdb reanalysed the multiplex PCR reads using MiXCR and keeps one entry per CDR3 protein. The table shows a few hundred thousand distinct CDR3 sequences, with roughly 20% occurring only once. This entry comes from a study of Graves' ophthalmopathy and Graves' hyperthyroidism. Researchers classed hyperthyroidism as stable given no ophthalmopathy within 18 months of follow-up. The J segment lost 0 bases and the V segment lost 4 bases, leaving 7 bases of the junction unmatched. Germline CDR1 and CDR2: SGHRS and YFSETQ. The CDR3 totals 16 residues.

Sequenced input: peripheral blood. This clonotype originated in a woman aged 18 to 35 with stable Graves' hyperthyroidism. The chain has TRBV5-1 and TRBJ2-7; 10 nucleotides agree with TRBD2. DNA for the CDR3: TGCGCCAGCAGCAAAGGACTAGCGGAGTTCTCCTACGAGCAGTACTTC. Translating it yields CASSKGLAEFSYEQYF. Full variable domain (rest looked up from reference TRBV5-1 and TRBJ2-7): KAGVTQTPRYLIKTRGQQVTLSCSPISGHRSVSWYQQTPGQGLQFLFEYFSETQRNKGNFPGRFSGRQFSNSRSEMNVSTLELGDSALYLCASSKGLAEFSYEQYFGPGTRLTVT.